This entry features one T cell receptor beta chain sequence. Its matching antigen is unknown. This entry belongs to a study of cytomegalovirus exposure and HLA in healthy donors. General study points: Many donors shared some public TCRs, even though most TCR sequences were rare. Researchers reported in a later analysis that common viral pathogens appeared linked to several top clusters. Another analysis was done later, and it associated roughly 15,000 TCR beta sequences with HLA alleles at 0.05 false discovery rate.

The PCR had 60 Vbeta and 13 Jbeta primers. Sequencing was performed with immunoSEQ multiplex PCR; in TCRdb, only in-frame clones are kept and a portion is missing. Of about 150,000 clones in the sample, roughly three fifths were seen once. CDR1 LNHNV and CDR2 YYDKDF come from the germline V gene (reference sequence). This CDR3 comprises 16 residues. V lost 3 bases to trimming and J lost 4 bases; unmatched junction nucleotides: 6. The chain has TRBV15 and TRBJ2-1, with 10 bases that match TRBD2. The clonotype comes from a woman aged 40 to 50 in good health and CMV-seronegative. Sequenced material: PBMCs. In DNA, the CDR3 is TGTGCCACCAGCAGGCTAGGGACTAGCGTTTACAATGAGCAGTTCTTC. It yields the protein CATSRLGTSVYNEQFF.